What follows are 22 T cell receptor beta chains derived from one specimen sequenced in a study of shared clonotypes between healthy human individuals. Using immunoSEQ multiplex PCR, the repertoire was profiled, and TCRdb retains in-frame clones only, with some absent. The data show fewer than 200,000 clones, 85% to 95% seen once. The sequenced material came from naive CD4+ T cells sorted from blood. The subset here: CD45RA+ positively selected. Every receptor here comes from a woman aged 25 to 39 in good health.

J is TRBJ1-2 and V is TRBV6-5; unclear D gene. Germline V gene lookup returns CDR1 MNHEY and CDR2 SVGAGI. This CDR3 contains 16 residues. Trimming cost V 2 bases and J 0 bases, with 13 bases left between them. CDR3: CASSYHHPDTNYGYTF. For the CDR3, the DNA is TGTGCCAGCAGTTACCATCACCCCGATACTAACTATGGCTACACCTTC.

The chain joins TRBV4-1 to TRBJ1-2; 8 positions match TRBD1. CDR1 MGHRA and CDR2 YSYEKL come from the germline V gene. The CDR3 has 16 amino acids. V shed 1 base, J shed 2 bases, and the junction held 6 bases outside the gene matches. The CDR3 is CASSQAPRQGNYGYTF. Written as DNA, the CDR3 is TGCGCCAGCAGCCAAGCCCCTCGACAGGGGAACTATGGCTACACCTTC.

The chain couples TRBV28 to TRBJ2-7; 7 bases map to TRBD1. Germline V CDR1 and CDR2: MDHEN, SYDVKM. The length of the CDR3 is 15 residues. Trimming at V came to 3 bases and at J to 0 bases, leaving 5 bases not matched to a gene. CDR3 in DNA: TGTGCCAGCAGTTTGGGGGACAGTAGCTCCTACGAGCAGTACTTC. This codes for CASSLGDSSSYEQYF. Looking up the rest from reference TRBV28 and TRBJ2-7 gives the full variable domain: DVKVTQSSRYLVKRTGEKVFLECVQDMDHENMFWYRQDPGLGLRLIYFSYDVKMKEKGDIPEGYSVSREKKERFSLILESASTNQTSMYLCASSLGDSSSYEQYFGPGTRLTVT.

V gene TRBV15 combines with J gene TRBJ2-3; D is ambiguous. The CDR3 spans 15 residues. Looked up from germline, CDR1 is LNHNV and CDR2 is YYDKDF (reference sequence). Trimming removed 0 bases at V and 0 bases at J, with 7 bases between. CDR3 nucleotides: TGTGCCACCAGCAGAGATTGGCGGAGCACAGATACGCAGTATTTT. Its translation: CATSRDWRSTDTQYF.

This clone was found once. The V and J genes are TRBV6-1 and TRBJ2-7; a weak D match, TRBD1 (5 bases). V was trimmed by 4 bases and J by 2 bases, leaving 12 bases between them. CDR1 and CDR2 from the germline V gene are MNHNS and SASEGT. This CDR3 is built from 14 residues. This CDR3 reads CASSGDRITYEQYF. CDR3 coding DNA: TGTGCCAGCAGTGGAGACAGAATCACCTACGAGCAGTACTTC.

The chain joins TRBV5-1 to TRBJ2-7; the D call may be TRBD1 or TRBD2 (5 bases each). Germline values: CDR1 SGHRS, CDR2 YFSETQ. The V and J ends lost 5 bases and 0 bases respectively, with 12 bases between them. This CDR3 comprises 14 residues. The CDR3: CASRISGTSYEQYF. The CDR3 DNA reads as TGCGCCAGCAGAATCTCCGGGACCTCCTACGAGCAGTACTTC.

This clone came up a few times. The chain combines TRBV7-9 with TRBJ1-2; weak D call: TRBD1 (5 bases). From germline, CDR1 is SEHNR and CDR2 FQNEAQ (reference sequence). The CDR3 totals 11 residues. V was clipped by 5 bases and J by 6 bases, with 7 bases between them. CDR3 nucleotides: TGTGCCAGCAGCCCGGGGGATGGCTACACCTTC. Its protein product is CASSPGDGYTF.

The V call is TRBV28, the J call TRBJ2-6; a possible D gene is TRBD2 (6 bases). V lost 8 bases and J 0 bases, leaving 17 bases between the germline ends. The CDR3 sequence is 17 residues long. From germline, CDR1 is MDHEN and CDR2 SYDVKM. CDR3 residues: CASRTWTGLSGANVLTF. The CDR3 DNA is TGTGCCAGCCGGACCTGGACGGGACTCTCTGGGGCCAACGTCCTGACTTTC. The entire variable domain, with the rest obtained from reference TRBV28 and TRBJ2-6, is as follows: DVKVTQSSRYLVKRTGEKVFLECVQDMDHENMFWYRQDPGLGLRLIYFSYDVKMKEKGDIPEGYSVSREKKERFSLILESASTNQTSMYLCASRTWTGLSGANVLTFGAGSRLTVL.

The chain combines TRBV18 with TRBJ2-1; tentative D call: TRBD1 (6 bases). The CDR3 totals 16 residues. Per germline, CDR1 KGHSH and CDR2 LQKENI. V was pared by 3 bases and J by 3 bases, with 15 bases between. This CDR3 is CASSPYTGQNYNEQFF. CDR3 DNA: TGTGCCAGCTCACCCTATACGGGACAAAACTACAATGAGCAGTTCTTC.

This clone was recorded only once. This chain links TRBV28 with TRBJ2-1, with D maybe TRBD1 (7 bases). The CDR3 runs to 14 residues. Germline V gene lookup returns CDR1 MDHEN and CDR2 SYDVKM. The germline V and J ends were trimmed by 6 bases and 6 bases, with 15 bases remaining between them. CDR3 DNA: TGTGCCAGCAGGCAGGGGGGTACTATCAATGAGCAGTTCTTC. It yields the protein CASRQGGTINEQFF.

This CDR3 is CASSVQAGGYEQYF. The CDR3 DNA follows: TGCGCCAGCAGTGTACAGGCGGGGGGCTACGAGCAGTACTTC. The rearrangement uses TRBV10-1 and TRBJ2-7; 8 nucleotides agree with TRBD2. CDR3 length: 14 amino acids. Germline assignment: CDR1 WNHNN and CDR2 SYGVQD (reference sequence). J gave up 3 bases and V 4 bases, and 5 bases lay outside the gene matches.

This clone has just one count. The chain has TRBV29-1 and TRBJ2-7, with no clear D. Trimming removed 1 base at V and 5 bases at J, with 18 bases between. This CDR3 has 15 amino acids. The germline V gene encodes CDR1 SQVTM and CDR2 ANQGSEA. DNA for the CDR3: TGCAGCGTTGAAGGGATGGGGTACCCTCGGGACGAGCAGTACTTC. Its translation is CSVEGMGYPRDEQYF.

The chain couples TRBV27 to TRBJ2-3, with 10 bases identical to TRBD2. CDR3 length equals 16 residues. Germline CDR1 and CDR2: MNHEY and SMNVEV (reference sequence). The V gene end was trimmed by 3 bases and the J gene end by 5 bases; junction bases not matched to a gene: 8. The CDR3 reads CASSFMLAGVRDTQYF. The CDR3 DNA sequence: TGTGCCAGCAGTTTCATGCTAGCGGGAGTCAGAGATACGCAGTATTTT.

This CDR3 reads CASRDGLAGGGGGQETQYF. The CDR3 region has the DNA TGTGCCAGCAGGGATGGACTAGCGGGAGGAGGGGGCGGCCAAGAGACCCAGTACTTC. The chain carries TRBV28 and TRBJ2-5, with 14 bases fitting TRBD2. Looked up from germline, CDR1 is MDHEN and CDR2 is SYDVKM. The CDR3 runs to 19 residues. The V and J ends lost 6 bases and 1 base, in that order; junction bases with no gene match: 13.

The chain carries TRBV28 and TRBJ1-1, with a tentative D call TRBD1 (5 bases). This CDR3 contains 13 residues. CDR1 MDHEN and CDR2 SYDVKM come from the germline V gene. V was clipped by 4 bases and J by 2 bases, with 8 bases between them. Written as DNA, the CDR3 is TGTGCCAGCAGTTATGGGGGAAACACTGAAGCTTTCTTT. It encodes CASSYGGNTEAFF.

This CDR3 reads CASSLILALRGYNEQFF. DNA of the CDR3: TGTGCCAGCAGCTTGATCTTAGCGTTAAGAGGGTACAATGAGCAGTTCTTC. The chain combines TRBV5-6 with TRBJ2-1; possible D gene TRBD2, 5 bases. Trimming removed 1 base from V and 4 bases from J, with 18 bases in between. The CDR3 contains 17 residues. The V gene's germline CDR1 is SGHDT and CDR2 YYEEEE.

This rearrangement joins TRBV18 to TRBJ1-1; 8 nucleotides line up with TRBD1. Germline loops: CDR1 KGHSH, CDR2 LQKENI. The trim removed 3 bases at V and 6 bases at J, leaving 12 bases unmatched. The CDR3 is made up of 16 amino acids. CDR3 bases: TGTGCCAGCTCACCGCCAGCCTTCGACAGGGGCCCTGAAGCTTTCTTT. It specifies CASSPPAFDRGPEAFF.

The J gene is TRBJ2-5, the V gene TRBV5-1; D is uncertain. The J call may be in error: the DNA end matches TRBJ2-7 better. CDR3 length: 15 residues. Germline CDR1 reads SGHRS; CDR2 reads YFSETQ. CDR3 loop: CASSHGRVDAYEQYF. The CDR3 DNA follows: TGCGCCAGCAGCCACGGACGGGTAGATGCTTACGAGCAGTACTTC.

The chain employs TRBV5-5 and TRBJ1-5; 8 nucleotides agree with TRBD1. Germline V CDR1 and CDR2: SGHKS, YYEKEE (reference sequence). This CDR3 contains 15 residues. V lost 0 bases, J lost 2 bases, and 1 base stayed unmatched. CDR3 in amino acids: CASSLEQGGNQPQHF. The CDR3 DNA is TGTGCCAGCAGCTTGGAACAGGGGGGCAATCAGCCCCAGCATTTT.

The chain joins TRBV27 to TRBJ1-4; tentative D call: TRBD1 (6 bases). Germline V gene data show CDR1 as MNHEY and CDR2 as SMNVEV (reference sequence). The V and J ends lost 2 bases and 5 bases respectively, with 6 bases between them. The CDR3 length is 13 residues. The CDR3 sequence is CASSLTGNEKLFF. CDR3 DNA: TGTGCCAGCAGTTTAACAGGGAATGAAAAACTGTTTTTT.

V usage is TRBV6-1 and J usage is TRBJ1-1; 7 positions agree with TRBD1. The V gene's germline CDR1 is MNHNS and CDR2 SASEGT. J was trimmed by 6 bases and V by 1 base; bases with no gene match: 11. The CDR3 totals 16 residues. The CDR3 sequence is CASSEGDPTGAAEAFF. The CDR3 DNA sequence: TGTGCCAGCAGTGAAGGGGACCCTACAGGGGCCGCTGAAGCTTTCTTT.

This clone is a singleton in its sample. The chain employs TRBV6-5 and TRBJ2-5; perhaps TRBD1 as D (6 bases). V gave up 5 bases and J gave up 9 bases, with 16 bases separating them. The germline V gene encodes CDR1 MNHEY and CDR2 SVGAGI. The CDR3 is 13 residues long. This chain's CDR3 is CASSQATGGAQYF. The CDR3 region has the DNA TGTGCCAGCAGTCAAGCGACAGGCGGTGCCCAGTACTTC.